The 8 T cell receptor beta chains reported below all come from one sample, sequenced in a study of T-cell reconstitution after alpha-beta-depleted transplantation in children. As it was prepared, the TCRbeta library received unique molecular identifiers. TCRdb used MiXCR to reprocess the PCR reads, holding one entry per CDR3 protein. The repertoire holds a few hundred thousand distinct CDR3 sequences, roughly 25% seen once, with roughly 2.6% in the top ten. The sample was PBMCs, taken before TCRalphabeta/CD19-depleted stem cell transplant. These receptors were obtained from a girl aged 2-10 years with Fanconi anemia, due to receive a stem cell transplant.

The chain couples TRBV5-1 to TRBJ2-7; 10 bases fit TRBD2. Germline assignment: CDR1 SGHRS and CDR2 YFSETQ. The CDR3 extends over 15 amino acids. V shed 0 bases, J shed 3 bases, and the junction held 3 bases outside the gene matches. The chain's CDR3 is CASSLDLAGDYEQYF. The CDR3 nucleotides are TGCGCCAGCAGCTTGGACCTAGCGGGGGACTACGAGCAGTACTTC. Variable domain in full (rest from reference TRBV5-1 and TRBJ2-7): KAGVTQTPRYLIKTRGQQVTLSCSPISGHRSVSWYQQTPGQGLQFLFEYFSETQRNKGNFPGRFSGRQFSNSRSEMNVSTLELGDSALYLCASSLDLAGDYEQYFGPGTRLTVT.

The chain links TRBV2 to TRBJ2-5; possible D gene TRBD2, 6 bases. V dropped 5 bases and J dropped 5 bases, with 12 bases sitting between them. Germline V gene sequence: CDR1 SNHLY, CDR2 FYNNEI. The CDR3 sequence is 13 residues long. This chain's CDR3 is CASSPLAQETQYF. CDR3 DNA sequence: TGTGCCAGCAGTCCACTAGCTCAGGAGACCCAGTACTTC.

The chain is built from TRBV29-1 and TRBJ2-4, with D unresolved. The V gene's germline CDR1 is SQVTM and CDR2 ANQGSEA. The CDR3 runs 15 residues. The V gene lost 0 bases and the J gene lost 6 bases, with 15 bases spanning the gap. The CDR3: CSVEDPQVLRNIQYF. CDR3 nucleotide sequence: TGCAGCGTTGAAGATCCCCAGGTGCTAAGAAACATTCAGTACTTC.

The chain couples TRBV20-1 to TRBJ2-7; the D call may be TRBD1 or TRBD2 (5 bases each). V lost 2 bases, J lost 3 bases, and 11 bases lay in between. CDR1 is DFQATT, CDR2 SNEGSKA, per germline (reference sequence). This CDR3 has 13 amino acids. CDR3 region: CSARIEGSYEQYF. The DNA for the CDR3 is TGCAGTGCTAGAATTGAGGGGAGCTACGAGCAGTACTTC.

This clonotype came up a few times. V usage is TRBV12-3 or TRBV12-4 and J usage is TRBJ2-3; unclear D gene. The CDR3 spans 15 residues. Trimming took off 3 bases at V and 2 bases at J, with 12 bases between the two ends. Here the CDR3 reads CASSLVPNPTDTQYF. Written as DNA, the CDR3 is TGTGCCAGCAGTTTGGTACCAAACCCCACAGATACGCAGTATTTT.

The sample holds a few counts of this clonotype. The rearrangement uses TRBV13 and TRBJ2-3; 12 bases are a match to TRBD2. Trimming took 5 bases from V and 4 from J; bases not matched to a gene: 7. Germline V gene data show CDR1 as PRHDT and CDR2 as FYEKMQ (reference sequence). This CDR3 region has 16 residues. CDR3: CASSQTTSGGPDTQYF. In DNA, the CDR3 is TGTGCCAGCAGCCAGACGACTAGCGGGGGTCCAGATACGCAGTATTTT.

This clonotype has at least ten counts. The genes are TRBV30 and TRBJ1-5; D not certain. There are 14 residues in the CDR3. V lost 1 base, J lost 4 bases, and 11 bases lay in between. The V gene's germline CDR1 is GTSNPN and CDR2 SVGIG (reference sequence). The CDR3 bases are TGTGCCTGGAGTGAGGCAGACGGTAATCAGCCCCAGCATTTT. The encoded protein is CAWSEADGNQPQHF.

The V and J genes are TRBV29-1 and TRBJ2-2; D ambiguous. The CDR3 has 11 residues. The germline CDR1 and CDR2 sequences are SQVTM and ANQGSEA. V was pared by 4 bases and J by 6 bases, with 6 bases between. The CDR3 nucleotides are TGCAGCGTTGTGTATGCCGGGGAGCTGTTTTTT. Protein: CSVVYAGELFF.